One sample yielded the 15 T cell receptor beta chains listed below, sequenced in a study of Ad26.COV2.S vaccination and SARS-CoV-2 variants. The treatment here: 15 to 20 received Ad26.COV2.S at low or high dose, single or two shots; 5 received placebo; per-sample allocation not given. Sampling took place 63 days after the first vaccine or placebo injection. TCRdb's copy holds only in-frame clones and misses some; the assay was immunoSEQ multiplex PCR. The sample lists 350,000 to 500,000 clones, roughly 88% seen once, with more than 3.5% in the top ten. The sequencing used peripheral blood, collected in a trial of Ad26.COV2.S vaccine versus placebo. The receptors stem from a person between 18 and 65 years old who received the Ad26.COV2.S COVID-19 vaccine or a placebo.

In DNA, the CDR3 is TGTGCCAGCATAGGAGAGGCTCCTCCTAACCCGCAAACACAAGAGACCCAGTACTTC. Residues: CASIGEAPPNPQTQETQYF. This chain uses TRBV28 with TRBJ2-5, with D uncertain. The ends were cut back, 7 bases at V and 2 bases at J, with 29 bases in the middle. The CDR3 has 19 residues. CDR1 is MDHEN and CDR2 is SYDVKM in the germline V gene.

The V gene is TRBV4-3, the J gene TRBJ2-2, with D perhaps TRBD1 (6 bases). The CDR3 has 15 amino acids. With 5 bases removed from V and 0 bases from J, the gap between germline ends came to 10 bases. Per the germline V gene, CDR1 is LGHNA and CDR2 is YSLEER. Written as DNA, the CDR3 is TGCGCCAGCAGCAGGGACACCGCGAACACCGGGGAGCTGTTTTTT. It is translated as CASSRDTANTGELFF.

As regards this clone: Other DNA sequences in this sample translate to the same CDR3. V usage is TRBV7-2 and J usage is TRBJ1-5, with no clear D. V was trimmed by 2 bases and J by 1 base, leaving 3 bases between them. Germline-derived CDR1 and CDR2 are SGHTA and FQGNSA. CDR3 length equals 13 residues. CDR3 protein: CASSLSSNQPQHF. The CDR3 nucleotides read TGTGCCAGCAGCTTATCGAGCAATCAGCCCCAGCATTTT.

The chain combines TRBV5-1 with TRBJ2-7, with D unresolved. CDR1 is SGHRS and CDR2 is YFSETQ in the germline V gene. The CDR3 length is 11 residues. Trimming took 2 bases from V and 5 from J, leaving 5 bases between them. The CDR3 nucleotides are TGCGCCAGCAGCTTTGCCGACGAGCAGTACTTC. Encoded protein: CASSFADEQYF.

J is TRBJ2-3 and V is TRBV7-9, with no clear D. V shed 4 bases and J shed 4 bases, with 3 bases lying between them. Germline CDR1 is SEHNR and CDR2 is FQNEAQ (reference sequence). The CDR3 covers 11 residues. This CDR3 is CASSYSDTQYF. CDR3 sequence (DNA): TGTGCCAGCAGCTACTCAGATACGCAGTATTTT.

The chain recombines TRBV11-2 with TRBJ2-5, with unresolved D. Germline CDR1 reads SGHAT; CDR2 reads FQNNGV. Trimming cost V 5 bases and J 4 bases, with 8 bases left between them. This CDR3 comprises 12 residues. CDR3 sequence reads: CASSRVSETQYF. For the CDR3, the DNA is TGTGCCAGCAGCCGGGTGTCAGAGACCCAGTACTTC.

As to this clone: The sample carries other DNA sequences with the same CDR3. This chain connects TRBV5-1 to TRBJ2-3, with no clear D. Trimming removed 0 bases at V and 2 bases at J, with 7 bases between. This CDR3 is built from 14 residues. Germline V gene sequence: CDR1 SGHRS, CDR2 YFSETQ. Here the CDR3 DNA reads TGCGCCAGCAGCTTGGACAGTTCCACAGATACGCAGTATTTT. It translates to CASSLDSSTDTQYF.

The chain couples TRBV9 to TRBJ2-7; D is undetermined. V lost 4 bases and J lost 0, with 11 bases in between. There are 14 residues in the CDR3. CDR1 is SGDLS and CDR2 is YYNGEE in the germline V gene. CDR3 in DNA: TGTGCCAGCAGCCCCGGACCGAACTCCTACGAGCAGTACTTC. This gives the protein CASSPGPNSYEQYF.

This chain uses TRBV19 with TRBJ2-6, with TRBD2 as a possible D gene (6 bases). Per germline, CDR1 LNHDA and CDR2 SQIVND (reference sequence). This CDR3 has 17 residues. V was pared by 5 bases and J by 2 bases, with 16 bases between. CDR3 bases: TGTGCCAGTAGTCCACTAGTCGGGGGAGCTGGGGCCAACGTCCTGACTTTC. Translating gives CASSPLVGGAGANVLTF.

This chain connects TRBV28 to TRBJ2-2; no reliable D call. The CDR3 runs 13 residues. Germline-derived CDR1 and CDR2 are MDHEN and SYDVKM. The V gene lost 5 bases and the J gene lost 5 bases, with 9 bases spanning the gap. The CDR3 DNA reads TGTGCCAGCAGTCAAACTCGAACCGGGGAGCTGTTTTTT. Amino acid sequence: CASSQTRTGELFF.

The V call is TRBV5-1, the J call TRBJ1-2; 7 bases match TRBD1. Germline CDR1 and CDR2: SGHRS and YFSETQ. The trim removed 4 bases at V and 3 bases at J, leaving 6 bases unmatched. The CDR3 has 14 amino acids. The chain's CDR3 is CASSEGGTDYGYTF. The CDR3 region has the DNA TGCGCCAGCAGCGAGGGTGGGACAGACTATGGCTACACCTTC. Full variable domain (rest looked up from reference TRBV5-1 and TRBJ1-2): KAGVTQTPRYLIKTRGQQVTLSCSPISGHRSVSWYQQTPGQGLQFLFEYFSETQRNKGNFPGRFSGRQFSNSRSEMNVSTLELGDSALYLCASSEGGTDYGYTFGSGTRLTVV.

CDR3 sequence: CASRPGGGRETQYF. CDR3 bases: TGTGCCAGCAGACCCGGGGGGGGAAGGGAGACCCAGTACTTC. The J gene is TRBJ2-5, the V gene TRBV27; 8 bases line up with TRBD2. This CDR3 spans 14 amino acids. Looked up from germline, CDR1 is MNHEY and CDR2 is SMNVEV (reference sequence). The ends lost 6 bases at V and 5 bases at J; junction bases unmatched: 8.

The J gene is TRBJ2-3, the V gene TRBV10-3; D is unclear. V was shortened by 10 bases and J by 5 bases, with 13 bases between the two germline ends. CDR3 length equals 12 residues. Germline CDR1 reads ENHRY; CDR2 reads SYGVKD. The chain's CDR3 is CANALSQDTQYF. CDR3 nucleotides: TGTGCCAACGCCCTGTCGCAAGATACGCAGTATTTT.

The CDR3 DNA reads TGTGCCAGCAGCCAAGAATTGATCGGGAACACTGAAGCTTTCTTT. It yields the protein CASSQELIGNTEAFF. The V gene is TRBV14, the J gene TRBJ1-1; D unclear. The germline V gene encodes CDR1 SGHDN and CDR2 FVKESK. V gave up 0 bases and J gave up 1 base, with 9 bases separating them. CDR3 length: 15 amino acids. The whole variable domain, filled in from reference TRBV14 and TRBJ1-1, reads EAGVTQFPSHSVIEKGQTVTLRCDPISGHDNLYWYRRVMGKEIKFLLHFVKESKQDESGMPNNRFLAERTGGTYSTLKVQPAELEDSGVYFCASSQELIGNTEAFFGQGTRLTVV.

This rearrangement joins TRBV19 to TRBJ2-2; D perhaps matches TRBD2 (5 bases). The CDR3 runs 15 residues. CDR1 is LNHDA, CDR2 SQIVND, per germline (reference sequence). V lost 4 bases and J lost 3, with 12 bases in between. The CDR3, as DNA: TGTGCCAGTAGTAGCGGGTTTAGGGACACCGGGGAGCTGTTTTTT. Translated: CASSSGFRDTGELFF.